This TCR beta chain was sequenced during a study of T cell responses to AZD1222 COVID-19 vaccine. Generated by immunoSEQ multiplex PCR, the TCRdb table keeps only in-frame clones and is missing some. The sample lists 140,000 to 150,000 clones, around 90% occurring once. The clonotype comes from an adult who received the MenACWY meningococcal vaccine as a control. The specimen was peripheral blood, collected 28 days after the second dose of the MenACWY control vaccine.

This CDR3 is CASSTMERGYTF. In DNA form, the CDR3 reads TGTGCCAGCAGTACCATGGAACGAGGCTACACCTTC. The V call is TRBV28, the J call TRBJ1-2; D is ambiguous. Germline V gene sequence: CDR1 MDHEN, CDR2 SYDVKM. Trimming removed 5 bases at V and 8 bases at J, with 12 bases between. This CDR3 is built from 12 residues.